This T cell receptor beta chain was identified in a study of cytomegalovirus exposure and HLA in healthy donors. Study-wide context: In an earlier analysis, 95 million to 140 million unique TCR beta sequences were found from about 190 million T cells.

PCR employed 60 Vbeta and 13 Jbeta primers. Here immunoSEQ multiplex PCR was the method, and the copy in TCRdb shows in-frame clones only, minus some. The sample lists 100,000 to 150,000 clones, roughly 79% occurring once. Germline-derived CDR1 and CDR2 are SGHTA and FQGNSA. This CDR3 spans 15 amino acids. Trimming at V came to 2 bases and at J to 13 bases, leaving 15 bases not matched to a gene. General study findings and limits: By a later analysis, the bulk of CMV-associated TCR beta chains appeared HLA-restricted.

Comment on this clone: What it recognizes is unknown.

The receptor was isolated from a woman aged 45-65 years in good health and CMV-seronegative. The genes are TRBV7-2 and TRBJ2-5, with TRBD1 matching over 8 bases. The specimen sequenced was PBMCs. This CDR3 is CASSLYFTAGGPPYF. The CDR3 DNA sequence: TGTGCCAGCAGCTTATACTTTACGGCAGGGGGCCCTCCGTACTTC.